The 22 T cell receptor beta chains in this list originate from one sample, sequenced in a study of PD-1 blockade in classical Hodgkin lymphoma. Generated by immunoSEQ multiplex PCR, the TCRdb table keeps only in-frame clones and is missing some. The profile shows approximately 99,000 clones, roughly nine tenths of them singletons. Brentuximab vedotin exposure varied among the patients, all of whom had relapsed after autologous stem cell transplantation. The source was peripheral blood mononuclear cells (PBMCs), collected before the second cycle of nivolumab. Every receptor here comes from a human donor with classical Hodgkin lymphoma.

The chain has TRBV5-1 and TRBJ2-6; D gene unclear. Trimming cost V 5 bases and J 4 bases, with 13 bases left between them. CDR1 and CDR2 (germline): SGHRS, YFSETQ. This CDR3 has 15 amino acids. CDR3 loop: CASSRYSMGANVLTF. Here the CDR3 DNA reads TGCGCCAGCAGTAGGTACAGTATGGGGGCCAACGTCCTGACTTTC.

The chain has TRBV7-9 and TRBJ2-3; 14 bases map to TRBD2. V trimming: 5 bases; J trimming: 4 bases; junction bases outside the gene matches: 11. The CDR3 length is 18 residues. Looked up from germline, CDR1 is SEHNR and CDR2 is FQNEAQ (reference sequence). This chain's CDR3 is CASSEGTSGSRWPDTQYF. CDR3 coding DNA: TGTGCCAGCAGCGAAGGGACTAGCGGGAGTAGGTGGCCAGATACGCAGTATTTT.

The rearrangement uses TRBV10-3 and TRBJ1-2; no clear D gene. The germline V and J ends were trimmed by 7 bases and 5 bases, with 11 bases remaining between them. The germline V gene has CDR1 ENHRY and CDR2 SYGVKD. There are 12 residues in the CDR3. CDR3 sequence: CAIKLGGYGYTF. The CDR3 DNA is TGTGCCATCAAACTGGGAGGGTATGGCTACACCTTC.

This clone was counted only a few times. V and J are TRBV29-1 and TRBJ1-1; D not resolved. The germline gives CDR1 SQVTM, CDR2 ANQGSEA. The CDR3 is made up of 14 amino acids. Trimming cost V 3 bases and J 1 base, with 12 bases left between them. CDR3 sequence (DNA): TGCAGCGTTGATGCCGGGTCCCCGAACACTGAAGCTTTCTTT. Amino acids: CSVDAGSPNTEAFF.

The CDR3 loop is CASSSGDGRPRETQYF. The CDR3 DNA reads as TGTGCCAGCTCATCGGGGGACGGCCGACCAAGAGAGACCCAGTACTTC. The chain recombines TRBV18 with TRBJ2-5; D might be TRBD2 (6 bases). CDR1 and CDR2 from the germline V gene are KGHSH and LQKENI. Trimming shortened V by 5 bases and J by 4 bases, and 20 bases separated the two germline ends. The CDR3 is made up of 16 amino acids. The full variable domain, completed using reference TRBV18 and TRBJ2-5, is NAGVMQNPRHLVRRRGQEARLRCSPMKGHSHVYWYRQLPEEGLKFMVYLQKENIIDESGMPKERFSAEFPKEGPSILRIQQVVRGDSAAYFCASSSGDGRPRETQYFGPGTRLLVL.

The V gene is TRBV19, the J gene TRBJ2-2; TRBD1 might be the D (5 bases). The V gene lost 3 bases and the J gene lost 3 bases, with 11 bases spanning the gap. This CDR3 has 15 residues. In germline, CDR1 is LNHDA, CDR2 SQIVND (reference sequence). The CDR3 coding sequence is TGTGCCAGTAGTATCGGTGACAGATACACCGGGGAGCTGTTTTTT. It translates to CASSIGDRYTGELFF.

The chain couples TRBV15 to TRBJ2-7, with no clear D. Per germline, CDR1 LNHNV and CDR2 YYDKDF (reference sequence). CDR3 length: 15 residues. Trimming cost V 1 base and J 4 bases, with 14 bases left between them. CDR3 amino acids: CATSRVQFQRYEQYF. The CDR3 coding sequence is TGTGCCACCAGCAGAGTGCAGTTTCAACGATACGAGCAGTACTTC.

The chain recombines TRBV5-1 with TRBJ1-1, with TRBD1 matching over 7 bases. The V segment lost 4 bases and the J segment 6 bases; nucleotides outside the gene matches: 18. Germline assignment: CDR1 SGHRS and CDR2 YFSETQ. The CDR3 has 17 amino acids. CDR3 nucleotide sequence: TGCGCCAGCAGCCTGTTAACAGGGGCAGTCGTGGATTCTGAAGCTTTCTTT. Translation: CASSLLTGAVVDSEAFF.

V is TRBV27 and J is TRBJ2-1, with TRBD2 matching 10 bases. Germline CDR1 is MNHEY and CDR2 is SMNVEV (reference sequence). This CDR3 spans 17 amino acids. Trimming took 0 bases from V and 3 from J; bases not matched to a gene: 5. The CDR3 spells CASSLSRRLAGYNEQFF. The CDR3 coding sequence is TGTGCCAGCAGTTTATCCCGTCGACTAGCGGGCTACAATGAGCAGTTCTTC.

The V gene is TRBV30, the J gene TRBJ2-7; D gene ambiguous. V was shortened by 1 base and J by 2 bases, with 3 bases between the two germline ends. Germline V lookup: CDR1 GTSNPN, CDR2 SVGIG (reference sequence). The CDR3 is made up of 11 amino acids. The CDR3 DNA sequence: TGTGCCTGGAGTGATGCCTACGAGCAGTACTTC. Its protein product is CAWSDAYEQYF.

CDR3 protein: CASSPRTSPLHF. DNA of the CDR3: TGTGCCAGCTCACCACGCACTTCACCCCTCCACTTT. This chain connects TRBV18 to TRBJ1-6; no clear D gene. Per germline, CDR1 KGHSH and CDR2 LQKENI. Trimming pared 1 base from V and 9 bases from J, leaving 4 bases between. This CDR3 is 12 amino acids long.

This chain links TRBV30 with TRBJ2-3, with 11 bases fitting TRBD2. V was clipped by 0 bases and J by 4 bases; unmatched bases: 15. From germline, CDR1 is GTSNPN and CDR2 SVGIG (reference sequence). The CDR3 runs to 19 residues. Here the CDR3 DNA reads TGTGCCTGGAGTGTACTCCCCGGGGAACTAGCGGGAGTAGCAGATACGCAGTATTTT. Amino acid sequence: CAWSVLPGELAGVADTQYF.

The V and J genes are TRBV5-4 and TRBJ2-2, with 11 bases that match TRBD2. J was trimmed by 1 base and V by 4 bases; bases with no gene match: 3. CDR3 length: 16 amino acids. In germline, CDR1 is SGHNT, CDR2 YYREEE (reference sequence). CDR3 sequence (DNA): TGTGCCAGCAGCCCCGGGACTAGCGGGAACACCGGGGAGCTGTTTTTT. Protein: CASSPGTSGNTGELFF.

This clone showed up just a few times. The J gene is TRBJ2-3, the V gene TRBV5-6; perhaps D is TRBD1 or TRBD2 (5 bases each). V lost 2 bases and J 1 base, leaving 11 bases between the germline ends. This CDR3 spans 15 amino acids. CDR1 is SGHDT, CDR2 YYEEEE, per germline. The CDR3 sequence: CASSLRWDGTDTQYF. CDR3 coding DNA: TGTGCCAGCAGCTTACGATGGGACGGCACAGATACGCAGTATTTT. Full variable domain (outside the CDR3, taken from reference TRBV5-6 and TRBJ2-3): DAGVTQSPTHLIKTRGQQVTLRCSPKSGHDTVSWYQQALGQGPQFIFQYYEEEERQRGNFPDRFSGHQFPNYSSELNVNALLLGDSALYLCASSLRWDGTDTQYFGPGTRLTVL.

This chain connects TRBV2 to TRBJ2-5; D may be TRBD1 (5 bases). The germline V gene encodes CDR1 SNHLY and CDR2 FYNNEI. The CDR3 contains 13 residues. V dropped 7 bases and J dropped 1 base, with 10 bases sitting between them. This CDR3 is CASIGASQETQYF. The CDR3 DNA is TGTGCCAGCATAGGGGCTTCCCAAGAGACCCAGTACTTC.

The chain carries TRBV28 and TRBJ2-3; 7 bases map to TRBD1. Germline V gene data show CDR1 as MDHEN and CDR2 as SYDVKM. This CDR3 has 13 amino acids. Germline trimming cut 8 bases from V and 0 bases from J; bases unmatched to any gene: 2. CDR3 amino acids: CASRDSSTDTQYF. DNA of the CDR3: TGTGCCAGCCGGGACAGTAGCACAGATACGCAGTATTTT. The full variable domain, rest sourced from reference TRBV28 and TRBJ2-3, is DVKVTQSSRYLVKRTGEKVFLECVQDMDHENMFWYRQDPGLGLRLIYFSYDVKMKEKGDIPEGYSVSREKKERFSLILESASTNQTSMYLCASRDSSTDTQYFGPGTRLTVL.

The chain combines TRBV19 with TRBJ2-1; 9 positions agree with TRBD1. This CDR3 contains 15 residues. V trimming: 5 bases; J trimming: 7 bases; junction bases outside the gene matches: 9. The germline gives CDR1 LNHDA, CDR2 SQIVND (reference sequence). The CDR3 DNA sequence: TGTGCCAGTAGTCGCGGGACAGGGATCGGGAATGAGCAGTTCTTC. Translated, it gives CASSRGTGIGNEQFF.

This clone was observed a handful of times. The chain has TRBV29-1 and TRBJ1-3; D uncertain. V lost 7 bases and J 0 bases, leaving 16 bases between the germline ends. Germline V lookup: CDR1 SQVTM, CDR2 ANQGSEA. The CDR3 covers 15 residues. CDR3 in amino acids: CSALAQISSGNTIYF. DNA of the CDR3: TGCAGCGCTCTGGCCCAGATTTCCTCTGGAAACACCATATATTTT.

The V gene is TRBV5-6, the J gene TRBJ2-3; D is uncertain. Germline V CDR1 and CDR2: SGHDT, YYEEEE. This CDR3 contains 15 residues. V was clipped by 0 bases and J by 1 base, with 9 bases between them. CDR3: CASSLVTVGTDTQYF. For the CDR3, the DNA is TGTGCCAGCAGCTTGGTAACGGTGGGCACAGATACGCAGTATTTT.

About this clone: The junction differs from germline at one of its ends, possibly a read error. The rearrangement joins TRBV27 to TRBJ2-2, with D perhaps TRBD2 (5 bases). Germline V gene lookup returns CDR1 MNHEY and CDR2 SMNVEV (reference sequence). There are 15 residues in the CDR3. CDR3 in DNA: TGTGCCAGCAGTTTAATAGCGTCGAACCCCGGGGAGCTGTTTTTT. Encoded protein: CASSLIASNPGELFF.

The chain is built from TRBV4-3 and TRBJ2-2; perhaps TRBD2 as D (6 bases). V lost 1 base to trimming and J lost 2 bases, with 11 bases between them. CDR1 is LGHNA and CDR2 is YSLEER in the germline V gene. This CDR3 spans 16 amino acids. CDR3 coding DNA: TGCGCCAGCAGCCAAGGTGGGGGGTTCAACACCGGGGAGCTGTTTTTT. It encodes CASSQGGGFNTGELFF.

The rearrangement uses TRBV11-2 and TRBJ2-1, with 8 bases aligning to TRBD2. V was pared by 0 bases and J by 6 bases, with 4 bases of the junction left unmatched. CDR3 size: 15 residues. CDR1 SGHAT and CDR2 FQNNGV come from the germline V gene. The CDR3 spells CASSLEASGFNEQFF. For the CDR3, the DNA is TGTGCCAGCAGCTTAGAAGCTAGCGGGTTCAATGAGCAGTTCTTC.